The 9 T cell receptor beta chains below come from one sample, sequenced in a study of T cell responses to AZD1222 COVID-19 vaccine (dated by TCRdb to the early 2020s). Receptors were amplified or captured by the immunoSEQ multiplex PCR assay. TCRdb's version of the immuneACCESS table is confined to in-frame rearrangements and falls short of the full clone set. An unresolved V gene accounts for under half of the shortfall where checked; the remainder is of unknown origin. Here the sample has around 100,000 clones; just over 85% occur a single time. Roughly 6.3% of the sample rests with the top ten. The sample's time point label is to be understood as: baseline before first vaccination. The source was peripheral blood, collected on day 0 of AZD1222 vaccination. Receptor source: an adult in good health.

This clone occurred once. The rearrangement uses TRBV19 and TRBJ1-1, with D unclear. CDR1 LNHDA and CDR2 SQIVND come from the germline V gene (reference sequence). Trimming removed 5 bases at V and 6 bases at J, with 13 bases between. CDR3 length equals 13 residues. This CDR3 reads CASSLGEFSEAFF. CDR3 nucleotides: TGTGCCAGTAGTCTTGGGGAATTTTCTGAAGCTTTCTTT.

The V and J genes are TRBV5-6 and TRBJ2-3; 13 bases match TRBD2. V shed 4 bases and J 6 bases; nucleotides not matched to a gene: 5. Germline CDR1 SGHDT, CDR2 YYEEEE. CDR3 length: 15 amino acids. This CDR3 reads CASSTSGGAWDTQYF. In DNA, the CDR3 is TGTGCCAGCAGCACTAGCGGGGGGGCGTGGGATACGCAGTATTTT.

The V gene is TRBV6-5, the J gene TRBJ2-1; D is perhaps TRBD2 (6 bases). The CDR3 spans 11 residues. Germline V gene lookup returns CDR1 MNHEY and CDR2 SVGAGI. Trimming removed 8 bases at V and 12 bases at J, with 14 bases between. Here the CDR3 reads CASDKLGGQFF. The CDR3, as DNA: TGTGCCAGCGATAAACTCGGGGGGCAGTTCTTC.

J is TRBJ2-7 and V is TRBV18; D remains unclear. The CDR3 is 15 amino acids. V shed 2 bases and J shed 3 bases, with 14 bases lying between them. The germline gives CDR1 KGHSH, CDR2 LQKENI. CDR3 sequence: CASSPRHLNYYEQYF. The CDR3 DNA is TGTGCCAGCTCACCAAGGCATCTTAACTACTACGAGCAGTACTTC. Complete variable domain (other parts from reference TRBV18 and TRBJ2-7): NAGVMQNPRHLVRRRGQEARLRCSPMKGHSHVYWYRQLPEEGLKFMVYLQKENIIDESGMPKERFSAEFPKEGPSILRIQQVVRGDSAAYFCASSPRHLNYYEQYFGPGTRLTVT.

This chain uses TRBV3-1 (or the pseudogene TRBV3-2) with TRBJ2-4; D might be TRBD1 (6 bases). With 6 bases removed from V and 5 bases from J, the gap between germline ends came to 14 bases. The CDR3 sequence is 14 residues long. CDR1 LGHDT and CDR2 YNNKEL come from the germline V gene (reference sequence). CDR3 region: CASRKQGLENIQYF. The CDR3 DNA follows: TGTGCCAGCAGGAAGCAGGGGTTAGAAAACATTCAGTACTTC.

This clone was observed a few times. The chain is built from TRBV29-1 and TRBJ1-2; 9 bases are shared with TRBD1. J lost 8 bases, V lost 8 bases, and 9 bases had no gene match. Germline values: CDR1 SQVTM, CDR2 ANQGSEA. The CDR3 is 12 amino acids. CDR3 residues: CSTTGTGTGYTF. The DNA for the CDR3 is TGCAGCACCACCGGGACAGGGACCGGCTACACCTTC. Full variable domain (missing parts from reference TRBV29-1 and TRBJ1-2): SAVISQKPSRDICQRGTSLTIQCQVDSQVTMMFWYRQQPGQSLTLIATANQGSEATYESGFVIDKFPISRPNLTFSTLTVSNMSPEDSSIYLCSTTGTGTGYTFGSGTRLTVV.

This clone has only one observation. The V call is TRBV10-2, the J call TRBJ1-4; D might be TRBD1 (5 bases). V was pared by 6 bases and J by 7 bases, with 15 bases between. Germline-derived CDR1 and CDR2 are WSHSY and SAAADI. The CDR3 consists of 14 residues. CDR3 DNA: TGCGCCAGCAGAGAGGGGTTTTCTTCTGAAAAACTGTTTTTT. This codes for CASREGFSSEKLFF.

The chain couples TRBV30 to TRBJ1-2; no firm D call. V lost 0 bases and J lost 5, with 7 bases in between. The CDR3 totals 12 residues. The germline V gene has CDR1 GTSNPN and CDR2 SVGIG (reference sequence). In DNA, the CDR3 is TGTGCCTGGAGTGTAGTCAGATATGGCTACACCTTC. Translated, it gives CAWSVVRYGYTF.

The V gene is TRBV12-5, the J gene TRBJ2-2, with D perhaps TRBD1 (6 bases). Trimming pared 7 bases from V and 0 bases from J, leaving 12 bases between. The CDR3 is 15 residues long. Germline assignment: CDR1 LGHNT and CDR2 FRNRAP. In nucleotides, the CDR3 is TGTGCTAGTGCCCCACAGGGCGCGAACACCGGGGAGCTGTTTTTT. It specifies CASAPQGANTGELFF.